The 22 T cell receptor beta chains listed next were all sequenced from one sample in a study of cytomegalovirus exposure and HLA in healthy donors. Primers: 60 Vbeta forward and 13 Jbeta reverse. Here immunoSEQ multiplex PCR was the method, and the copy in TCRdb shows in-frame clones only, minus some. The sample consists of some 100,000 clones, more than 70% of them appearing once. The sequenced sample was PBMCs. These TCRs come from a man under 40 in good health and CMV-seronegative.

J is TRBJ1-1 and V is TRBV6-1, with 10 bases that match TRBD1. CDR1 is MNHNS, CDR2 SASEGT, per germline. The CDR3 length is 14 residues. Losses at the gene ends were 6 bases for V and 4 bases for J; bases not matched to a gene: 5. DNA for the CDR3: TGTGCCAGCAGAACCCGGACAGGGGGCACTGAAGCTTTCTTT. Translation gives CASRTRTGGTEAFF.

With respect to this clone: The junction departs from germline at one end; a sequencing error may be responsible. The J gene is TRBJ1-1, the V gene TRBV7-9; no definite D call. Per the germline V gene, CDR1 is SEHNR and CDR2 is FQNEAQ (reference sequence). The length of the CDR3 is 12 residues. This CDR3 reads CSSSLDWTEAFF. CDR3 nucleotide sequence: TGTTCCAGCAGCTTAGACTGGACTGAAGCTTTCTTT.

In this sample, this clone turned up once. The V gene is TRBV7-3, the J gene TRBJ1-2; TRBD1 aligns across 10 bases. V lost 5 bases, J lost 3 bases, and 3 bases stayed unmatched. This CDR3 is 14 amino acids long. Germline V gene lookup returns CDR1 SGHTA and CDR2 FQGTGA. CDR3 coding DNA: TGTGCCAGCAGCCCAGGGACAGGGGACTATGGCTACACCTTC. Translation: CASSPGTGDYGYTF.

V gene TRBV4-2 combines with J gene TRBJ2-1, with D perhaps TRBD2 (6 bases). CDR1 is LGHNA, CDR2 YNFKEQ, per germline. The ends were cut back, 0 bases at V and 5 bases at J, with 11 bases in the middle. The CDR3 is 15 residues long. CDR3 protein: CASSQDPGGHNEQFF. The CDR3, as DNA: TGTGCCAGCAGCCAAGACCCCGGGGGTCACAATGAGCAGTTCTTC.

The genes are TRBV13 and TRBJ2-3, with 13 bases matching TRBD2. V lost 5 bases to trimming and J lost 4 bases; unmatched junction nucleotides: 6. The CDR3 has 16 amino acids. Germline V gene data show CDR1 as PRHDT and CDR2 as FYEKMQ (reference sequence). In DNA form, the CDR3 reads TGTGCCAGCAGCCGAACTAGCGGGGGGGCGTCAGATACGCAGTATTTT. The encoded protein is CASSRTSGGASDTQYF.

The V call is TRBV19, the J call TRBJ1-6; 9 positions match TRBD1. The CDR3 contains 18 residues. Germline V gene sequence: CDR1 LNHDA, CDR2 SQIVND (reference sequence). V dropped 6 bases and J dropped 8; count of bases not matched to a gene: 17. CDR3 nucleotide sequence: TGTGCCAGTAGGAATCCAGGGACAGGGAAGCTTGGGGATTCACCCCTCCACTTT. Its protein is CASRNPGTGKLGDSPLHF.

The chain recombines TRBV5-1 with TRBJ1-1; no definite D call. V lost 0 bases and J 11 bases, leaving 8 bases between the germline ends. Germline-derived CDR1 and CDR2 are SGHRS and YFSETQ. There are 11 residues in the CDR3. The CDR3 DNA follows: TGCGCCAGCAGCTTGGCCGATGAGGCTTTCTTT. The encoded protein is CASSLADEAFF.

V and J are TRBV10-3 and TRBJ1-1, with D uncertain. The germline V and J ends were trimmed by 6 bases and 4 bases, with 21 bases remaining between them. This CDR3 is built from 16 residues. From germline, CDR1 is ENHRY and CDR2 SYGVKD. The CDR3 reads CAISARGGQRPTEAFF. The CDR3 nucleotides are TGTGCCATCAGCGCTCGTGGCGGCCAAAGGCCCACTGAAGCTTTCTTT.

Of note for this clone: This CDR3 is also generated by other DNA sequences in the sample. The genes are TRBV4-1 and TRBJ2-1; 7 bases match TRBD2. Germline V gives CDR1 MGHRA, CDR2 YSYEKL. V shed 1 base and J 1 base; nucleotides not matched to a gene: 4. This CDR3 spans 16 amino acids. The CDR3 here is CASSQGGRGSYNEQFF. CDR3 coding DNA: TGCGCCAGCAGCCAAGGGGGGAGGGGATCCTACAATGAGCAGTTCTTC.

This clone was counted a single time. The gene calls are TRBV30 and TRBJ2-3, with 11 bases fitting TRBD2. CDR3 length equals 16 residues. The germline CDR1 and CDR2 sequences are GTSNPN and SVGIG (reference sequence). J lost 2 bases, V lost 1 base, and 5 bases had no gene match. The CDR3 DNA reads TGTGCCTGGAGTGAGGGACTAGCGGAGGCCACAGATACGCAGTATTTT. Encoded protein: CAWSEGLAEATDTQYF.

The chain combines TRBV7-9 with TRBJ2-3; the D is unclear. Trimming cost V 2 bases and J 7 bases, with 4 bases left between them. The CDR3 is 11 residues long. Per the germline V gene, CDR1 is SEHNR and CDR2 is FQNEAQ (reference sequence). CDR3 coding DNA: TGTGCCAGCAGCTTAACATATACGCAGTATTTT. Its translation is CASSLTYTQYF.

V usage is TRBV6-1 and J usage is TRBJ2-2; D gene unclear. Trimming pared 2 bases from V and 6 bases from J, leaving 19 bases between. Germline V gives CDR1 MNHNS, CDR2 SASEGT. The CDR3 loop spans 17 amino acids. The CDR3, as DNA: TGTGCCAGCAGTGAATATCGGGTAGTGTCAGCTTCCGGGGAGCTGTTTTTT. Its translation is CASSEYRVVSASGELFF.

The rearrangement links TRBV5-1 to TRBJ1-2; 7 bases align to TRBD1. The CDR3 is made up of 19 amino acids. CDR1 and CDR2 from the germline V gene are SGHRS and YFSETQ. V lost 5 bases, J lost 4 bases, and 23 bases stayed unmatched. In DNA form, the CDR3 reads TGCGCCAGCAGGGTAGCATCTAGGGGGCGCGGGGAAGGAGTCTATGGCTACACCTTC. This sequence encodes CASRVASRGRGEGVYGYTF.

The chain has TRBV30 and TRBJ2-2; TRBD1 aligns across 11 bases. The CDR3 has 15 residues. After removal of 1 base from V and 7 bases from J, the junction contained 5 bases not matched to a gene. Germline lookup yields CDR1 GTSNPN and CDR2 SVGIG (reference sequence). In DNA, the CDR3 is TGTGCCTGGAGTGCCGGACAGGGGGCTGTCGGGGAGCTGTTTTTT. It yields the protein CAWSAGQGAVGELFF.

The chain couples TRBV7-8 to TRBJ1-2, with D hard to call. CDR1 is SGHVS and CDR2 is FQNEAQ in the germline V gene. This CDR3 contains 15 residues. Trimming pared 4 bases from V and 0 bases from J, leaving 12 bases between. CDR3 protein: CASSSGGFSNYGYTF. Here the CDR3 DNA reads TGTGCCAGCAGCTCTGGCGGGTTCTCTAACTATGGCTACACCTTC.

The chain is built from TRBV28 and TRBJ2-7; TRBD2 agrees at 11 bases. Germline-derived CDR1 and CDR2 are MDHEN and SYDVKM. Trimming at V came to 5 bases and at J to 5 bases, leaving 11 bases not matched to a gene. The CDR3 is 16 residues long. CDR3 nucleotides: TGTGCCAGCAGTGTATCTAGCGGGAGGACTCCCAACGAGCAGTACTTC. Amino acid sequence: CASSVSSGRTPNEQYF.

The chain has TRBV27 and TRBJ2-1; 10 bases line up with TRBD2. The junction had 6 bases not matched to a gene; V was cut back by 5 bases and J by 2 bases. Germline CDR1 reads MNHEY; CDR2 reads SMNVEV (reference sequence). The CDR3 loop spans 16 amino acids. CDR3 nucleotide sequence: TGTGCCAGCAGTCCAACCGGGACTAGCGCCTACAATGAGCAGTTCTTC. Translating gives CASSPTGTSAYNEQFF.

The chain recombines TRBV7-7 with TRBJ2-7; 8 bases are shared with TRBD2. This CDR3 is built from 14 residues. V gave up 1 base and J gave up 3 bases; unmatched junction bases: 2. Germline V lookup: CDR1 SSHAT, CDR2 FNYEAQ (reference sequence). This CDR3 reads CASSLEAGDYEQYF. The CDR3 DNA is TGTGCCAGCAGCTTAGAAGCGGGAGACTACGAGCAGTACTTC.

This clone showed up just a few times. The J gene is TRBJ1-5, the V gene TRBV11-3; D gene unclear. Per the germline V gene, CDR1 is SGHNT and CDR2 is YENEEA. CDR3 length: 13 amino acids. Trimming stripped 4 bases from V and 6 bases from J, with 10 bases between. Here the CDR3 DNA reads TGTGCCAGCAGCTCCCGAGGGTTTCAGCCCCAGCATTTT. Protein product: CASSSRGFQPQHF.

V gene TRBV13 combines with J gene TRBJ2-7; TRBD2 matches 13 bases. The V gene end was trimmed by 1 base and the J gene end by 6 bases; junction bases not matched to a gene: 9. The length of the CDR3 is 17 residues. Per the germline V gene, CDR1 is PRHDT and CDR2 is FYEKMQ (reference sequence). The CDR3 DNA sequence: TGTGCCAGCAGCTTAGAGGGACTAGCGGGAAAAAAGATCGAGCAGTACTTC. This gives the protein CASSLEGLAGKKIEQYF.

J is TRBJ2-7 and V is TRBV28; 8 nucleotides align to TRBD1. The junction had 21 bases not matched to a gene; V was cut back by 5 bases and J by 0 bases. Germline values: CDR1 MDHEN, CDR2 SYDVKM. This CDR3 region has 20 residues. The CDR3 nucleotides read TGTGCCAGCAGTACCGGGGTGTGGGTTTGGACAGGGACCATCTCCTACGAGCAGTACTTC. This gives the protein CASSTGVWVWTGTISYEQYF. The variable domain in full, with the rest retrieved from reference TRBV28 and TRBJ2-7, is DVKVTQSSRYLVKRTGEKVFLECVQDMDHENMFWYRQDPGLGLRLIYFSYDVKMKEKGDIPEGYSVSREKKERFSLILESASTNQTSMYLCASSTGVWVWTGTISYEQYFGPGTRLTVT.

J is TRBJ1-1 and V is TRBV27, with D maybe TRBD1 (6 bases). The CDR3 spans 15 residues. Germline V gene data show CDR1 as MNHEY and CDR2 as SMNVEV (reference sequence). Trimming stripped 0 bases from V and 1 base from J, with 9 bases between. CDR3 region: CASSLSPGANTEAFF. CDR3 DNA sequence: TGTGCCAGCAGTTTATCGCCAGGGGCGAACACTGAAGCTTTCTTT.